These 23 T cell receptor beta chains were all obtained from the same sample, sequenced in a study of CD8 T cells in ankylosing spondylitis. Whole-study findings and limits: A motif in TCR beta, a set of 8 or 9 highly homologous variants, appeared characteristic of ankylosing spondylitis blood.

No antigen has been identified for these receptors. From the 5' RACE reads, TCRdb called clonotypes with MiXCR, one entry per CDR3 protein. The data contain hundreds of thousands of distinct CDR3 sequences, 25% to 30% of them singletons. The sequencing sample was made of blood, either unsorted or a sorted T cell fraction (not recorded which). The receptors originated from a male donor with ankylosing spondylitis.

V gene TRBV3-1 combines with J gene TRBJ2-1; D not resolved. The CDR3 length is 13 residues. V was clipped by 4 bases and J by 9 bases, with 13 bases between them. CDR1 LGHDT and CDR2 YNNKEL come from the germline V gene (reference sequence). Written as DNA, the CDR3 is TGTGCCAGCAGCCTTACGAGAAGGAGTGAGCAGTTCTTC. Translated, it gives CASSLTRRSEQFF.

This clonotype was seen a few times. This chain connects TRBV5-1 to TRBJ2-1; 9 positions agree with TRBD1. The V and J ends lost 0 bases and 8 bases, in that order; junction bases with no gene match: 6. The CDR3 has 15 residues. The germline V gene has CDR1 SGHRS and CDR2 YFSETQ. As DNA, the CDR3 is TGCGCCAGCAGCTTGGCGGACAGGGGTGTAGATGAGCAGTTCTTC. This translates into CASSLADRGVDEQFF.

This clonotype was seen repeatedly, ten times or more. The gene calls are TRBV29-1 and TRBJ2-1, with TRBD1 matching 8 bases. The germline V gene has CDR1 SQVTM and CDR2 ANQGSEA. Trimming cost V 4 bases and J 2 bases; bases outside gene matches: 7. The length of the CDR3 is 15 residues. The CDR3 DNA sequence: TGCAGCGTTGGATCCAGGGGGCACCCCTACAATGAGCAGTTCTTC. Protein: CSVGSRGHPYNEQFF.

The sample holds many counts of this clonotype. The chain carries TRBV29-1 and TRBJ2-1; D may be TRBD2 (6 bases). V dropped 4 bases and J dropped 1 base, with 14 bases sitting between them. The CDR3 extends over 15 amino acids. Germline V gene lookup returns CDR1 SQVTM and CDR2 ANQGSEA. CDR3 sequence (DNA): TGCAGCGTTGTCGACCCTAGCGTTTCCTACAATGAGCAGTTCTTC. This gives the protein CSVVDPSVSYNEQFF.

Only a few counts were recorded for this clonotype. The chain is built from TRBV5-1 and TRBJ2-1; 10 bases map to TRBD2. The CDR3 runs to 15 residues. The junction had 8 bases not matched to a gene; V was cut back by 2 bases and J by 9 bases. CDR1 is SGHRS and CDR2 is YFSETQ in the germline V gene. In nucleotides, the CDR3 is TGCGCCAGCAGCTTACGGCTAGCGGGAGAGGGTGAGCAGTTCTTC. Translating it yields CASSLRLAGEGEQFF.

J is TRBJ2-2 and V is TRBV5-1; weak D call: TRBD2 (6 bases). V lost 4 bases to trimming and J lost 5 bases, with 18 bases between them. Germline CDR1 and CDR2: SGHRS and YFSETQ. The CDR3 covers 16 residues. CDR3 DNA: TGCGCCAGCAGCGCGGGAATTTCGGTCGGGACCGGGGAGCTGTTTTTT. This sequence encodes CASSAGISVGTGELFF. Variable domain in full (rest from reference TRBV5-1 and TRBJ2-2): KAGVTQTPRYLIKTRGQQVTLSCSPISGHRSVSWYQQTPGQGLQFLFEYFSETQRNKGNFPGRFSGRQFSNSRSEMNVSTLELGDSALYLCASSAGISVGTGELFFGEGSRLTVL.

This clonotype was observed once. The chain is built from TRBV27 and TRBJ2-2; 7 nucleotides agree with TRBD2. From germline, CDR1 is MNHEY and CDR2 SMNVEV (reference sequence). The junction had 8 bases not matched to a gene; V was cut back by 7 bases and J by 3 bases. The CDR3 is 15 amino acids. The CDR3 DNA is TGTGCCAGCAAACCGGGACTACACTACACCGGGGAGCTGTTTTTT. Protein: CASKPGLHYTGELFF.

This clonotype was picked up a small number of times. V is TRBV3-1 and J is TRBJ1-3; 10 nucleotides match TRBD1. Germline trimming cut 4 bases from V and 3 bases from J; bases unmatched to any gene: 6. Germline V gives CDR1 LGHDT, CDR2 YNNKEL (reference sequence). CDR3 length equals 16 residues. The CDR3 sequence is CASSPVGTGVGNTIYF. In DNA, the CDR3 is TGTGCCAGCAGCCCCGTGGGGACAGGGGTTGGAAACACCATATATTTT. Full variable domain (remainder filled in from reference TRBV3-1 and TRBJ1-3): DTAVSQTPKYLVTQMGNDKSIKCEQNLGHDTMYWYKQDSKKFLKIMFSYNNKELIINETVPNRFSPKSPDKAHLNLHINSLELGDSAVYFCASSPVGTGVGNTIYFGEGSWLTVV.

The rearrangement joins TRBV20-1 to TRBJ2-1, with a tentative D call TRBD2 (5 bases). Trimming stripped 5 bases from V and 5 bases from J, with 19 bases between. CDR1 is DFQATT and CDR2 is SNEGSKA in the germline V gene (reference sequence). The CDR3 runs 15 residues. In DNA, the CDR3 is TGCAGTGCTGAGACTACCAACATGAAAAACAATGAGCAGTTCTTC. It specifies CSAETTNMKNNEQFF.

This clonotype has a handful of counts. The chain carries TRBV20-1 and TRBJ2-3; D is perhaps TRBD1 (6 bases). V lost 5 bases and J lost 3, with 15 bases in between. The CDR3 sequence is 14 residues long. Per germline, CDR1 DFQATT and CDR2 SNEGSKA (reference sequence). DNA for the CDR3: TGCAGTGCTGACCTCAGGGGTTGGACAGATACGCAGTATTTT. Translation: CSADLRGWTDTQYF.

This clonotype was observed a single time. This rearrangement joins TRBV12-5 to TRBJ2-1, with no clear D. Trimming took 0 bases from V and 7 from J, leaving 4 bases between them. Germline V gene sequence: CDR1 LGHNT, CDR2 FRNRAP. The CDR3 runs to 12 residues. The CDR3, as DNA: TGTGCTAGTGGTTTGGTATATAATGAGCAGTTCTTC. Its translation: CASGLVYNEQFF.

This rearrangement joins TRBV5-1 to TRBJ2-5, with D unresolved. This CDR3 has 12 amino acids. Germline V gene sequence: CDR1 SGHRS, CDR2 YFSETQ. V gave up 8 bases and J gave up 1 base, with 9 bases separating them. The CDR3, as DNA: TGCGCCAGTTTTAGCAGCCAAGAGACCCAGTACTTC. It translates to CASFSSQETQYF.

In its sample, this clonotype was seen a few times. The CDR3 region has the DNA TGCGCCAGCAGCGAACCTAGCGGGAGGGGCACAGATACGCAGTATTTT. Its protein product is CASSEPSGRGTDTQYF. The chain links TRBV5-1 to TRBJ2-3; 12 bases match TRBD2. The CDR3 spans 16 residues. Trimming cost V 4 bases and J 1 base; bases outside gene matches: 4. Germline CDR1 is SGHRS and CDR2 is YFSETQ.

V and J are TRBV25-1 and TRBJ2-5, with D perhaps being TRBD1 or TRBD2 (7 bases each). The CDR3 is 14 residues long. Germline-derived CDR1 and CDR2 are MGHDK and SYGVNS. V was cut by 5 bases and J by 4 bases, with 14 bases left in between. CDR3 residues: CASSPGRGGETQYF. In DNA, the CDR3 is TGTGCCAGCAGTCCCGGCAGGGGGGGAGAGACCCAGTACTTC. Looking up the rest from reference TRBV25-1 and TRBJ2-5 gives the full variable domain: EADIYQTPRYLVIGTGKKITLECSQTMGHDKMYWYQQDPGMELHLIHYSYGVNSTEKGDLSSESTVSRIRTEHFPLTLESARPSHTSQYLCASSPGRGGETQYFGPGTRLLVL.

This clonotype showed up just a few times. The chain employs TRBV12-3 or TRBV12-4 and TRBJ2-2; D ambiguous. The germline V and J ends were trimmed by 3 bases and 0 bases, with 5 bases remaining between them. The CDR3 is 14 amino acids. In DNA, the CDR3 is TGTGCCAGCAGTTTTGGGTCGAACACCGGGGAGCTGTTTTTT. This gives the protein CASSFGSNTGELFF.

The CDR3: CASSLGGAGSYEQFF. CDR3 sequence (DNA): TGTGCCAGCAGCCTAGGCGGGGCGGGAAGCTATGAGCAGTTCTTC. The rearrangement joins TRBV7-2 to TRBJ2-1; D might be TRBD2 (6 bases). Per the germline V gene, CDR1 is SGHTA and CDR2 is FQGNSA. This CDR3 is built from 15 residues. V was clipped by 5 bases and J by 8 bases, with 19 bases between them.

The table lists this clonotype with a few counts. The chain uses TRBV7-9 and TRBJ1-2, with D perhaps TRBD1 (5 bases). With 1 base removed from V and 8 bases from J, the gap between germline ends came to 8 bases. Germline V gene data show CDR1 as SEHNR and CDR2 as FQNEAQ (reference sequence). CDR3 size: 12 residues. CDR3 loop: CASSLGTLGYTF. DNA of the CDR3: TGTGCCAGCAGCTTAGGGACACTGGGCTACACCTTC.

Only a few counts were recorded for this clonotype. The chain employs TRBV20-1 and TRBJ1-2; D call uncertain. Germline loops: CDR1 DFQATT, CDR2 SNEGSKA (reference sequence). V lost 6 bases and J 8 bases, leaving 16 bases between the germline ends. The CDR3 consists of 12 residues. The CDR3 coding sequence is TGCAGTGCCCCGAGGAGGGCTGGGGGCTACACCTTC. This encodes CSAPRRAGGYTF.

There are a few counts of this clonotype. The chain uses TRBV7-9 and TRBJ2-5; tentative D call: TRBD2 (5 bases). The ends were cut back, 0 bases at V and 5 bases at J, with 10 bases in the middle. This CDR3 comprises 14 residues. Germline V gives CDR1 SEHNR, CDR2 FQNEAQ (reference sequence). The CDR3 is CASSLATGSETQYF. CDR3 DNA sequence: TGTGCCAGCAGCTTAGCTACGGGAAGTGAGACCCAGTACTTC.

CDR3 in amino acids: CASSLGQGALRPQAFF. The CDR3 bases are TGTGCCAGCAGCCTCGGACAGGGGGCGTTACGACCTCAAGCTTTCTTT. This chain joins TRBV6-1 and TRBJ1-1, with 11 bases matching TRBD1. The length of the CDR3 is 16 residues. The germline CDR1 and CDR2 sequences are MNHNS and SASEGT. Losses at the gene ends were 6 bases for V and 9 bases for J; bases not matched to a gene: 15.

This clonotype was recorded a few times. The V call is TRBV12-3 or TRBV12-4, the J call TRBJ2-3, with 7 nucleotides matching TRBD2. The CDR3 is 16 amino acids. V lost 3 bases and J lost 3; bases outside the gene matches: 9. For the CDR3, the DNA is TGTGCCAGCAGTTTGGTCGGCGGGAGCGTAACAGATACGCAGTATTTT. The encoded protein is CASSLVGGSVTDTQYF.

The chain links TRBV20-1 to TRBJ2-1; 14 bases map to TRBD2. Germline V CDR1 and CDR2: DFQATT, SNEGSKA (reference sequence). Trimming cost V 7 bases and J 10 bases; bases outside gene matches: 0. This CDR3 has 11 amino acids. CDR3 in amino acids: CSGTSGREQFF. The CDR3 nucleotides read TGCAGTGGGACTAGCGGGAGGGAGCAGTTCTTC.

The rearrangement joins TRBV18 to TRBJ1-1; D is perhaps TRBD1 (5 bases). Germline CDR1 is KGHSH and CDR2 is LQKENI. The CDR3 runs 15 residues. Trimming pared 2 bases from V and 2 bases from J, leaving 12 bases between. This CDR3 reads CASSPSLTGNTEAFF. The CDR3 nucleotides read TGTGCCAGCTCACCATCTTTAACAGGTAACACTGAAGCTTTCTTT.